Presented here are 4 T cell receptor beta chains from one specimen sequenced in a study of blood T cells in healthy people across ages. Next came a second PCR, run for about 6 to 11 cycles, which used a sample-barcoded 5' primer along with a J-beta primer mix. TCRdb itself ran the 5' RACE reads through MiXCR, one entry per CDR3 protein. The table has around 900,000 distinct CDR3 sequences, around 54% seen once. The sample taken for sequencing was blood. The receptors come from a woman aged 60-75 years in good health.

The chain recombines TRBV27 with TRBJ2-4; D is perhaps TRBD1 (5 bases). The germline CDR1 and CDR2 sequences are MNHEY and SMNVEV (reference sequence). This CDR3 spans 15 amino acids. V was shortened by 6 bases and J by 0 bases, with 12 bases between the two germline ends. CDR3 amino acids: CASRVDRLAKNIQYF. CDR3 sequence (DNA): TGTGCCAGCAGGGTAGACAGATTAGCCAAAAACATTCAGTACTTC.

The chain carries TRBV18 and TRBJ1-1; D is unresolved. This CDR3 comprises 14 residues. The germline CDR1 and CDR2 sequences are KGHSH and LQKENI. V lost 6 bases and J lost 5, with 16 bases in between. CDR3: CASSLHKEGTEAFF. CDR3 nucleotides: TGTGCCAGCTCCCTCCATAAAGAAGGTACTGAAGCTTTCTTT.

The V gene is TRBV28, the J gene TRBJ2-7, with 7 bases lining up with TRBD2. The CDR3 covers 14 residues. Germline assignment: CDR1 MDHEN and CDR2 SYDVKM. V lost 6 bases, J lost 6 bases, and 11 bases stayed unmatched. The CDR3 sequence: CASSDPRGVIEQYF. In DNA form, the CDR3 reads TGTGCCAGCAGCGACCCACGGGGGGTCATCGAGCAGTACTTC.

This clonotype came up a few times. The chain couples TRBV20-1 to TRBJ2-1; perhaps TRBD2 as D (5 bases). V gave up 7 bases and J gave up 8 bases, with 9 bases separating them. Germline V gives CDR1 DFQATT, CDR2 SNEGSKA (reference sequence). The CDR3 length is 10 residues. This chain's CDR3 is CSVEVDEQFF. The CDR3 bases are TGCAGTGTGGAGGTCGATGAGCAGTTCTTC.